Below, 29 T cell receptor beta chains from the same sample are listed, as sequenced in a study of T cells in Graves' hyperthyroidism and ophthalmopathy. Amplification targeted TCR beta CDR3 regions from RNA transcripts. Carried out on the TCR CDR3, a first-round RT-PCR used the HTBI primer set. A single record per CDR3 protein comes from TCRdb applying MiXCR to the multiplex PCR reads. The table has over 700,000 distinct CDR3 sequences, around 19% seen once. Sequenced: blood. Source of these receptors: a woman in her forties or fifties with Graves' hyperthyroidism that later progressed to Graves' ophthalmopathy.

This clonotype showed up many times. This chain uses TRBV3-1 with TRBJ2-1, with 11 bases that match TRBD2. CDR3 length equals 19 residues. The V gene end was trimmed by 2 bases and the J gene end by 0 bases; junction bases not matched to a gene: 9. CDR1 LGHDT and CDR2 YNNKEL come from the germline V gene (reference sequence). CDR3 residues: CASSQPPLAGALSYNEQFF. Here the CDR3 DNA reads TGTGCCAGCAGCCAACCGCCACTAGCGGGGGCACTCTCCTACAATGAGCAGTTCTTC.

This clonotype was observed at least ten times. The chain combines TRBV7-6 with TRBJ1-1, with a tentative D call TRBD1 (5 bases). Germline assignment: CDR1 SGHVS and CDR2 FNYEAQ. V was cut by 1 base and J by 1 base, with 7 bases left in between. CDR3 size: 14 residues. CDR3 loop: CASSLGTRNTEAFF. CDR3 nucleotides: TGTGCCAGCAGCTTAGGGACAAGGAACACTGAAGCTTTCTTT.

This clonotype was seen more than once but under ten times. The V and J genes are TRBV27 and TRBJ2-5, with 9 bases identical to TRBD2. The CDR3 runs to 12 residues. After removal of 5 bases from V and 8 bases from J, the junction contained 3 bases not matched to a gene. Germline assignment: CDR1 MNHEY and CDR2 SMNVEV (reference sequence). DNA of the CDR3: TGTGCCAGCAGTGGGACTAGCTCTACCCAGTACTTC. It codes for CASSGTSSTQYF.

This clonotype has a count of ten or more. This chain uses TRBV20-1 with TRBJ1-3; the D gene is possibly TRBD1 (6 bases). Germline V gene data show CDR1 as DFQATT and CDR2 as SNEGSKA (reference sequence). There are 16 residues in the CDR3. Trimming pared 0 bases from V and 0 bases from J, leaving 12 bases between. The CDR3 loop reads CSARDLRQVSGNTIYF. The CDR3 DNA follows: TGCAGTGCTAGAGACCTCCGACAGGTCTCTGGAAACACCATATATTTT.

This clonotype was detected many times. The chain links TRBV20-1 to TRBJ2-1; 10 nucleotides align to TRBD2. Trimming removed 5 bases from V and 9 bases from J; junction bases left unmatched: 7. Per the germline V gene, CDR1 is DFQATT and CDR2 is SNEGSKA (reference sequence). The CDR3 is 13 residues long. The CDR3 is CSAWERGGREQFF. The DNA of the CDR3 is TGCAGTGCTTGGGAGCGGGGGGGCCGTGAGCAGTTCTTC.

Ten or more counts support this clonotype. The chain employs TRBV20-1 and TRBJ1-1, with 7 bases matching TRBD1. The junction had 7 bases not matched to a gene; V was cut back by 1 base and J by 11 bases. Germline values: CDR1 DFQATT, CDR2 SNEGSKA (reference sequence). This CDR3 comprises 12 residues. The CDR3, as DNA: TGCAGTGCTAGAGTTTGGACAGGTTCGGCTTTCTTT. This sequence encodes CSARVWTGSAFF.

The chain couples TRBV14 to TRBJ1-1; D unresolved. CDR3 length: 15 amino acids. V dropped 1 base and J dropped 1 base, with 10 bases sitting between them. CDR1 is SGHDN and CDR2 is FVKESK in the germline V gene. The CDR3 DNA reads as TGTGCCAGCAGCCAAGTGGGTCGGCGGAACACTGAAGCTTTCTTT. Protein: CASSQVGRRNTEAFF.

This clonotype was counted a few times. The gene calls are TRBV12-3 or TRBV12-4 and TRBJ2-5, with 10 positions matching TRBD2. This CDR3 spans 16 amino acids. With V trimmed by 1 base and J by 7 bases, 9 bases remained unmatched. DNA of the CDR3: TGTGCCAGCAGTTTAGATTCTAGCGGGGGTTCCTTGACCCAGTACTTC. Encoded protein: CASSLDSSGGSLTQYF.

In this sample, this clonotype turned up a few times. The genes are TRBV3-1 and TRBJ2-3; perhaps TRBD2 as D (6 bases). This CDR3 is 19 amino acids long. Per germline, CDR1 LGHDT and CDR2 YNNKEL (reference sequence). Trimming left V 0 bases short and J 6 bases short, with 25 bases between. The CDR3 sequence is CASSQDWRGGPGRDDTQYF. The CDR3 DNA reads TGTGCCAGCAGCCAAGATTGGCGGGGAGGCCCGGGGCGCGACGATACGCAGTATTTT.

This clonotype has ten or more counts. The chain couples TRBV3-1 to TRBJ1-5; 7 bases are shared with TRBD1. The ends lost 2 bases at V and 6 bases at J; junction bases unmatched: 7. Germline CDR1 and CDR2: LGHDT and YNNKEL (reference sequence). The CDR3 extends over 15 amino acids. In DNA form, the CDR3 reads TGTGCCAGCAGCCAATCAGGGGGGGCGGGTCAGCCCCAGCATTTT. This codes for CASSQSGGAGQPQHF. Full variable domain (rest looked up from reference TRBV3-1 and TRBJ1-5): DTAVSQTPKYLVTQMGNDKSIKCEQNLGHDTMYWYKQDSKKFLKIMFSYNNKELIINETVPNRFSPKSPDKAHLNLHINSLELGDSAVYFCASSQSGGAGQPQHFGDGTRLSIL.

The CDR3, as DNA: TGTGCCAGCAGCCACAGGCTAGCGACAAATGAAAAACTGTTTTTT. This codes for CASSHRLATNEKLFF. The chain recombines TRBV7-2 with TRBJ1-4; D may be TRBD1 (5 bases). The CDR3 is 15 amino acids. The V gene's germline CDR1 is SGHTA and CDR2 FQGNSA. The V gene lost 5 bases and the J gene lost 5 bases, with 15 bases spanning the gap.

This chain connects TRBV29-1 to TRBJ2-5; D perhaps matches TRBD2 (5 bases). Trimming shortened V by 1 base and J by 5 bases, and 14 bases separated the two germline ends. The CDR3 is 14 residues long. From germline, CDR1 is SQVTM and CDR2 ANQGSEA. The CDR3 spells CSVEVSGLSETQYF. Written as DNA, the CDR3 is TGCAGCGTTGAAGTCAGTGGACTTTCGGAGACCCAGTACTTC.

This chain connects TRBV27 to TRBJ2-3; tentative D call: TRBD1 (6 bases). V was cut by 5 bases and J by 4 bases, with 19 bases left in between. Per germline, CDR1 MNHEY and CDR2 SMNVEV (reference sequence). The CDR3 runs to 16 residues. The CDR3 DNA sequence: TGTGCCAGCAGTCCGAACAGGGTGGGGGTCCCAGATACGCAGTATTTT. Amino acid sequence: CASSPNRVGVPDTQYF.

Only a few counts were recorded for this clonotype. The genes are TRBV7-9 and TRBJ1-4; the D is unclear. The CDR3 runs to 15 residues. V was trimmed by 3 bases and J by 8 bases, leaving 16 bases between them. The germline CDR1 and CDR2 sequences are SEHNR and FQNEAQ (reference sequence). The DNA for the CDR3 is TGTGCCAGCAGCTTCCAACAGCCTGACTGGGAAAAACTGTTTTTT. Encoded protein: CASSFQQPDWEKLFF.

This clonotype turned up a few times. V usage is TRBV12-5 and J usage is TRBJ2-1; 8 bases map to TRBD1. Germline V CDR1 and CDR2: LGHNT, FRNRAP. The CDR3 covers 16 residues. The J segment lost 6 bases and the V segment lost 0 bases, leaving 7 bases of the junction unmatched. The DNA for the CDR3 is TGTGCTAGTGGTTTGGTAACTGGACAGGGTCCCAATGAGCAGTTCTTC. The encoded protein is CASGLVTGQGPNEQFF.

This clonotype was picked up many times. CDR3 DNA: TGTGCCGGGCCACTTGGGGGAGGAGATACGCAGTATTTT. This gives the protein CAGPLGGGDTQYF. The J gene is TRBJ2-3, the V gene TRBV30; tentatively, D is TRBD2 (6 bases). V was pared by 8 bases and J by 5 bases, with 17 bases between. CDR3 size: 13 residues. Germline-derived CDR1 and CDR2 are GTSNPN and SVGIG (reference sequence).

For the CDR3, the DNA is TGTGCCTGGACCCAAACAGGGGGGTTGTACGGTGGGGGCTACACCTTC. The encoded protein is CAWTQTGGLYGGGYTF. J is TRBJ1-2 and V is TRBV30; TRBD1 agrees at 8 bases. Looked up from germline, CDR1 is GTSNPN and CDR2 is SVGIG (reference sequence). V lost 4 bases and J lost 8; bases outside the gene matches: 18. The CDR3 is 16 amino acids.

This clonotype was counted many times. The chain has TRBV11-2 and TRBJ1-1; TRBD1 agrees at 8 bases. The V segment lost 6 bases and the J segment 4 bases; nucleotides outside the gene matches: 10. The CDR3 is 15 amino acids. Germline assignment: CDR1 SGHAT and CDR2 FQNNGV. The CDR3 sequence is CASSQIRGLGTEAFF. CDR3 sequence (DNA): TGTGCCAGCAGTCAAATCAGGGGGCTGGGCACTGAAGCTTTCTTT. Looking up the rest from reference TRBV11-2 and TRBJ1-1 gives the full variable domain: EAGVAQSPRYKIIEKRQSVAFWCNPISGHATLYWYQQILGQGPKLLIQFQNNGVVDDSQLPKDRFSAERLKGVDSTLKIQPAKLEDSAVYLCASSQIRGLGTEAFFGQGTRLTVV.

The chain couples TRBV20-1 to TRBJ1-2; D ambiguous. V was clipped by 1 base and J by 8 bases, with 11 bases between them. The germline gives CDR1 DFQATT, CDR2 SNEGSKA (reference sequence). The CDR3 has 12 amino acids. CDR3 in DNA: TGCAGTGCTAGAGGGTCTACCGGGGGCTACACCTTC. The encoded protein is CSARGSTGGYTF.

In the case of this clonotype: The junction does not match germline at one end; this may be a read error. The rearrangement uses TRBV3-1 and TRBJ2-7; D is undetermined. The germline V gene encodes CDR1 LGHDT and CDR2 YNNKEL (reference sequence). CDR3 length: 13 residues. CDR3 amino acids: CAGSQHPPYEQYF. CDR3 nucleotide sequence: TGTGCCGGCAGCCAACATCCGCCCTACGAGCAGTACTTC.

This clonotype was observed a few times. The CDR3 region is CASSPVYEQYF. In nucleotides, the CDR3 is TGTGCCAGCAGCCCCGTTTACGAGCAGTACTTC. V and J are TRBV11-2 and TRBJ2-7; D gene uncertain. Trimming stripped 5 bases from V and 4 bases from J, with 6 bases between. Germline V lookup: CDR1 SGHAT, CDR2 FQNNGV. CDR3 length: 11 residues.

This clonotype was counted a few times. The CDR3 bases are TGCGCCAGCAGCCTTGTGAGGACTCAAGAGACCCAGTACTTC. It codes for CASSLVRTQETQYF. The chain is built from TRBV5-1 and TRBJ2-5; TRBD2 is a possible D gene (5 bases). This CDR3 has 14 amino acids. CDR1 and CDR2 from the germline V gene are SGHRS and YFSETQ. V lost 4 bases to trimming and J lost 2 bases, with 12 bases between them. Full variable domain (missing parts from reference TRBV5-1 and TRBJ2-5): KAGVTQTPRYLIKTRGQQVTLSCSPISGHRSVSWYQQTPGQGLQFLFEYFSETQRNKGNFPGRFSGRQFSNSRSEMNVSTLELGDSALYLCASSLVRTQETQYFGPGTRLLVL.

The chain carries TRBV5-4 and TRBJ1-3; no clear D gene. Germline V gene lookup returns CDR1 SGHNT and CDR2 YYREEE (reference sequence). CDR3 length: 16 amino acids. V was clipped by 0 bases and J by 0 bases, with 10 bases between them. CDR3 amino acids: CASSLAGDISGNTIYF. CDR3 nucleotide sequence: TGTGCCAGCAGCTTGGCCGGAGACATCTCTGGAAACACCATATATTTT.

The rearrangement uses TRBV7-2 and TRBJ2-7; D unresolved. V was trimmed by 3 bases and J by 3 bases, leaving 12 bases between them. The CDR3 length is 14 residues. From germline, CDR1 is SGHTA and CDR2 FQGNSA. CDR3 sequence: CASSLFDNSYEQYF. The CDR3 DNA reads as TGTGCCAGCAGCTTGTTCGACAATAGCTACGAGCAGTACTTC.

This clonotype was observed at least ten times. The gene calls are TRBV20-1 and TRBJ2-7, with D unresolved. Trimming shortened V by 3 bases and J by 8 bases, and 11 bases separated the two germline ends. CDR1 and CDR2 from the germline V gene are DFQATT and SNEGSKA (reference sequence). CDR3 size: 11 residues. The CDR3 spells CSASQSRKQYF. The DNA of the CDR3 is TGCAGTGCTAGTCAAAGTAGGAAGCAGTACTTC.

The chain couples TRBV6-1 to TRBJ1-2, with a weak D call TRBD1 (6 bases). This CDR3 is built from 14 residues. Trimming cost V 6 bases and J 4 bases, with 15 bases left between them. Germline V gene lookup returns CDR1 MNHNS and CDR2 SASEGT. The DNA for the CDR3 is TGTGCCAGCAGCGGACCGGGACACCTCTATGGCTACACCTTC. This translates into CASSGPGHLYGYTF.

This clonotype was seen at least ten times. The CDR3 spells CASSPPMGNLIYNEQFF. The CDR3, as DNA: TGTGCCAGCTCACCACCGATGGGGAACCTAATATACAATGAGCAGTTCTTC. The V call is TRBV18, the J call TRBJ2-1; no definite D call. There are 17 residues in the CDR3. V was clipped by 0 bases and J by 4 bases, with 16 bases between them. Germline V lookup: CDR1 KGHSH, CDR2 LQKENI.

The rearrangement joins TRBV5-1 to TRBJ2-5, with a possible D match to TRBD2 (5 bases). CDR3 length: 16 residues. From germline, CDR1 is SGHRS and CDR2 YFSETQ. V was shortened by 3 bases and J by 2 bases, with 17 bases between the two germline ends. CDR3 sequence reads: CASSYGGLDSQETQYF. For the CDR3, the DNA is TGCGCCAGCAGCTATGGTGGTTTGGACTCGCAAGAGACCCAGTACTTC.

The sample holds many counts of this clonotype. J is TRBJ2-3 and V is TRBV20-1; tentative D call: TRBD1 (6 bases). Looked up from germline, CDR1 is DFQATT and CDR2 is SNEGSKA (reference sequence). This CDR3 comprises 13 residues. V shed 6 bases and J shed 5 bases, with 15 bases lying between them. CDR3 amino acids: CSAPGQTRDTQYF. DNA for the CDR3: TGCAGTGCCCCGGGACAAACGAGAGATACGCAGTATTTT.